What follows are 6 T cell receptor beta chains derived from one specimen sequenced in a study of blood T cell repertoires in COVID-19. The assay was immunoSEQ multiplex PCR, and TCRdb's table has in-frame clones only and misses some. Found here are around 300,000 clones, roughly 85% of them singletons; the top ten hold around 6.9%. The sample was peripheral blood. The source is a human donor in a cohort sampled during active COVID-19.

CDR3 amino acids: CASSPRRGQGHANTEAFF. The CDR3 DNA is TGTGCCAGCTCACCGAGGAGGGGACAGGGCCACGCGAACACTGAAGCTTTCTTT. The chain combines TRBV18 with TRBJ1-1; 9 bases match TRBD1. This CDR3 is built from 18 residues. Germline V gene data show CDR1 as KGHSH and CDR2 as LQKENI. The J segment lost 1 base and the V segment lost 3 bases, leaving 12 bases of the junction unmatched.

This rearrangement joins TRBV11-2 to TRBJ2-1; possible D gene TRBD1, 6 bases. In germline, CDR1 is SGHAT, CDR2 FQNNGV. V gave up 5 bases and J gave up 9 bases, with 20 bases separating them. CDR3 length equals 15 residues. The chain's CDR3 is CASSPTGDKLLEQFF. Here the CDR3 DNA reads TGTGCCAGCAGCCCCACTGGGGACAAATTGCTTGAGCAGTTCTTC.

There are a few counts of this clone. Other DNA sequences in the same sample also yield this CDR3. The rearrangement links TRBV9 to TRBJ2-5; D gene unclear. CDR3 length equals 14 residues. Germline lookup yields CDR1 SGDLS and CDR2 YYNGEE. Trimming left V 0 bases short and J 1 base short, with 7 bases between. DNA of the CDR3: TGTGCCAGCAGCGTAGGTGGCGGCCAAGAGACCCAGTACTTC. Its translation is CASSVGGGQETQYF.

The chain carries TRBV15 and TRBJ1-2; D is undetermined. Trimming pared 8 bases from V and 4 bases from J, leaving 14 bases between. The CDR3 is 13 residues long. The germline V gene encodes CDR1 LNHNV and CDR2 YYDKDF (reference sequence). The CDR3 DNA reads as TGTGCCACCGCGCAGCGGAGAGGCTATGGCTACACCTTC. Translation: CATAQRRGYGYTF.

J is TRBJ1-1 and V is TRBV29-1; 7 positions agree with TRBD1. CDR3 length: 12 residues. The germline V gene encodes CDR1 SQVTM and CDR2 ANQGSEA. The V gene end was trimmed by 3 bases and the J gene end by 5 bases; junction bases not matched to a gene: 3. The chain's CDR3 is CSVEAGGTEAFF. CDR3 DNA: TGCAGCGTTGAGGCAGGGGGTACTGAAGCTTTCTTT.

The chain's CDR3 is CASSPQEETQYF. CDR3 DNA: TGTGCCAGCAGCCCTCAAGAGGAGACCCAGTACTTC. The chain recombines TRBV12-3 or TRBV12-4 with TRBJ2-5; unclear D gene. V was pared by 6 bases and J by 5 bases, with 10 bases between. The CDR3 spans 12 residues.